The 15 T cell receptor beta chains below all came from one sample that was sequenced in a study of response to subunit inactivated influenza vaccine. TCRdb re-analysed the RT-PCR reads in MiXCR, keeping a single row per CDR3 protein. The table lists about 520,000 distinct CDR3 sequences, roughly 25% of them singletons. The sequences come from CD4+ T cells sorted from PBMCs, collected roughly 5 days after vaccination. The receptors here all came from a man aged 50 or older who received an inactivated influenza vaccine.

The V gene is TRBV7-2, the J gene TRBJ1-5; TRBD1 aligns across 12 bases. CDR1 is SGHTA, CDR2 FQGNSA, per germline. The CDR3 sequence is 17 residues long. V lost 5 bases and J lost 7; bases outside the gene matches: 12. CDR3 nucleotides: TGTGCCAGCAGCACGGGGGCCGGGACAGGGGGCTACCAGCCCCAGCATTTT. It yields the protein CASSTGAGTGGYQPQHF.

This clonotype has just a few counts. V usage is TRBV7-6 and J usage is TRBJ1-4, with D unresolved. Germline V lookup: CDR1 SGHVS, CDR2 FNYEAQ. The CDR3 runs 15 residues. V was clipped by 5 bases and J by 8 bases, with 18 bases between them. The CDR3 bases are TGTGCCAGCAGCCCACGGGGTTCGGGCCGCGAAAAACTGTTTTTT. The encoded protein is CASSPRGSGREKLFF.

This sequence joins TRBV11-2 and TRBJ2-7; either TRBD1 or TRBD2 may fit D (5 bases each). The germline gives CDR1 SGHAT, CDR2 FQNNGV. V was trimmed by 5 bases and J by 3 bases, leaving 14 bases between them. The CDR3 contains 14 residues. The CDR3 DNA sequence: TGTGCCAGCAGCCGGGAAGGGGTGGGCTACGAGCAGTACTTC. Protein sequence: CASSREGVGYEQYF.

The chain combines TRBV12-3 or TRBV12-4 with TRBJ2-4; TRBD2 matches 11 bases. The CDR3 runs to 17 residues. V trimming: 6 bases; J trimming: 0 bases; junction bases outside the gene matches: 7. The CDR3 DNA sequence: TGTGCCAGCAGGGGGACTAGCGGCCCCGAAGCCAAAAACATTCAGTACTTC. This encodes CASRGTSGPEAKNIQYF.

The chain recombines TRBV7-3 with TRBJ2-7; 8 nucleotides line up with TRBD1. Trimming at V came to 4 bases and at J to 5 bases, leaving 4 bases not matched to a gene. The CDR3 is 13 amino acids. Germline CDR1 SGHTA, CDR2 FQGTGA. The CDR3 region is CASSSRQGNEQYF. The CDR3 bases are TGTGCCAGCAGCTCCCGACAGGGGAACGAGCAGTACTTC.

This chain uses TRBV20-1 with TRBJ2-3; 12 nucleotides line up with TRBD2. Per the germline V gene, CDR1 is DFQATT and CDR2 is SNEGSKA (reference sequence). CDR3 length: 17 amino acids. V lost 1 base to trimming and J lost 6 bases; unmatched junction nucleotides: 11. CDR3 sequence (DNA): TGCAGTGCTAGAGGGACTAGCGGGGCCACCTACGGGGATACGCAGTATTTT. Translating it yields CSARGTSGATYGDTQYF.

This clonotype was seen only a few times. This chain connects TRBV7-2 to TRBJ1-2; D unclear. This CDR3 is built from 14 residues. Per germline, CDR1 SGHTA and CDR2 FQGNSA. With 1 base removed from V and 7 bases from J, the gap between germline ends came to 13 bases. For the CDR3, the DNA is TGTGCCAGCAGCTTAGATCGCCGGTGGAGTGGCTACACCTTC. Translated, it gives CASSLDRRWSGYTF. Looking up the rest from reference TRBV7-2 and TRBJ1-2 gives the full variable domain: GAGVSQSPSNKVTEKGKDVELRCDPISGHTALYWYRQSLGQGLEFLIYFQGNSAPDKSGLPSDRFSAERTGGSVSTLTIQRTQQEDSAVYLCASSLDRRWSGYTFGSGTRLTVV.

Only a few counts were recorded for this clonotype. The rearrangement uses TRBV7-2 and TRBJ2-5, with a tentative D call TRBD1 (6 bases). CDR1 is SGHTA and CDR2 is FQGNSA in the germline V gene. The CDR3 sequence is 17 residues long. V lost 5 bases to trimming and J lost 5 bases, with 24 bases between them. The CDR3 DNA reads TGTGCCAGCAGCCCAAAATCTGGGCAGGGGCTTAGGGAGACCCAGTACTTC. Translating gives CASSPKSGQGLRETQYF.

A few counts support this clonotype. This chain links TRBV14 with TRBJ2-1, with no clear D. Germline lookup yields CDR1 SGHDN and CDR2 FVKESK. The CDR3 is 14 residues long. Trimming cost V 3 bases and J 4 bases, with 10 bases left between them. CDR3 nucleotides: TGTGCCAGCAGCCACCAGGCACCTTACAATGAGCAGTTCTTC. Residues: CASSHQAPYNEQFF.

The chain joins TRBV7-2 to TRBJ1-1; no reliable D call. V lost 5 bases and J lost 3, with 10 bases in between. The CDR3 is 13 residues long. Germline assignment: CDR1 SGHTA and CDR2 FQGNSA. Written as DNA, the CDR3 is TGTGCCAGCAGCCCCCGGTTCTACACTGAAGCTTTCTTT. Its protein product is CASSPRFYTEAFF.

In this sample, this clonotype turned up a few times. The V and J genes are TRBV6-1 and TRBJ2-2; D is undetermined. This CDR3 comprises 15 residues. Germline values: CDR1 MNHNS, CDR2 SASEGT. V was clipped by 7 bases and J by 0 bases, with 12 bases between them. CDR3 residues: CASTRLHSNTGELFF. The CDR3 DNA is TGTGCCAGCACCAGACTCCATTCGAACACCGGGGAGCTGTTTTTT.

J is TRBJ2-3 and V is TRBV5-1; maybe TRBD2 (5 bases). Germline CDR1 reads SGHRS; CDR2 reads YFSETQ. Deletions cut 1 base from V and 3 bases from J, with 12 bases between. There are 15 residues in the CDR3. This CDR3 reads CASSLTSGATDTQYF. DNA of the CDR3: TGCGCCAGCAGCTTGACGAGCGGAGCTACAGATACGCAGTATTTT.

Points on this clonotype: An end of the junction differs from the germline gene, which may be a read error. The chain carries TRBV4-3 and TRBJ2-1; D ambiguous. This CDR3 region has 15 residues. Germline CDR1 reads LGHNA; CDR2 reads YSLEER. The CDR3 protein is CASSQDVWRNNVQFF. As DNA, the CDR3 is TGCGCCAGCAGCCAAGATGTATGGCGGAACAATGTGCAGTTCTTC.

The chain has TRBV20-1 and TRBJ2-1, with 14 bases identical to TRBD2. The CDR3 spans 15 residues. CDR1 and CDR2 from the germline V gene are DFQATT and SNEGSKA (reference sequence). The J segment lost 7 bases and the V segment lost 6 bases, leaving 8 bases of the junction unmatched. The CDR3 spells CSAHPGTSGRNEQFF. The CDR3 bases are TGCAGTGCCCACCCCGGGACTAGCGGGAGAAATGAGCAGTTCTTC.

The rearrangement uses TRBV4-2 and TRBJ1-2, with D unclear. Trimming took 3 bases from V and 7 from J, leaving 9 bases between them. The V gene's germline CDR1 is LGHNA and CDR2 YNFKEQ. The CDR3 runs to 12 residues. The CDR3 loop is CASSQGEVGYTF. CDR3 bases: TGTGCCAGCAGCCAGGGTGAGGTTGGCTACACCTTC.